The 17 T cell receptor beta chains in this list originate from one sample, sequenced in a study of T cell repertoires in cytomegalovirus infection (dated by TCRdb to the late 2010s). TCRdb lists the instrument as Illumina HiSeq 1500. TCRdb reworked the public reads: Q25 trimming with fastp, MiXCR clone assembly, productive beta chains retained. Rows merge per CDR3 protein into single entries with the most common DNA and genes. The sample data list hundreds of thousands of distinct CDR3 sequences, and 24% of these were observed just once. The ten largest clones take up 8% of the sample. Input material: CD8+ T cells from PBMCs. The receptor set was obtained from a human donor in good health (CMV status not recorded). Some clones in this sample may be carry-over from other donors' samples.

This chain connects TRBV20-1 to TRBJ2-5; TRBD2 might be the D (7 bases). V dropped 5 bases and J dropped 3 bases, with 19 bases sitting between them. CDR1 and CDR2 from the germline V gene are DFQATT and SNEGSKA (reference sequence). The CDR3 runs to 15 residues. The DNA for the CDR3 is TGCAGTGCTCCCCGGAGAGGGGGGGACGAAGAGACCCAGTACTTC. Translation gives CSAPRRGGDEETQYF.

This clonotype was observed a few times. The V and J genes are TRBV12-3 or TRBV12-4 and TRBJ1-4, with 9 nucleotides matching TRBD1. V was clipped by 7 bases and J by 8 bases; unmatched bases: 14. The CDR3 is made up of 16 amino acids. This CDR3 is CASTHRMGTGREKLFF. DNA of the CDR3: TGTGCCAGCACTCACCGGATGGGGACAGGGAGGGAAAAACTGTTTTTT.

This clonotype was counted a few times. The gene calls are TRBV9 and TRBJ2-3; D may be TRBD2 (5 bases). This CDR3 has 16 residues. Trimming cost V 4 bases and J 2 bases, with 17 bases left between them. Germline CDR1 reads SGDLS; CDR2 reads YYNGEE. DNA for the CDR3: TGTGCCAGCAGCCATAGAGGTGGGGAGACCACAGATACGCAGTATTTT. Translating gives CASSHRGGETTDTQYF. The entire variable domain, with the rest obtained from reference TRBV9 and TRBJ2-3, is as follows: DSGVTQTPKHLITATGQRVTLRCSPRSGDLSVYWYQQSLDQGLQFLIQYYNGEERAKGNILERFSAQQFPDLHSELNLSSLELGDSALYFCASSHRGGETTDTQYFGPGTRLTVL.

This clonotype was recorded at least ten times. V usage is TRBV7-9 and J usage is TRBJ2-2, with D possibly being TRBD2 (7 bases). The CDR3 has 15 residues. V dropped 3 bases and J dropped 7 bases, with 15 bases sitting between them. The germline V gene has CDR1 SEHNR and CDR2 FQNEAQ (reference sequence). The CDR3 nucleotides are TGTGCCAGCAGCTTCCCTGGGGGGGCTGGCGGGGAGCTGTTTTTT. Translating it yields CASSFPGGAGGELFF.

The chain links TRBV5-6 to TRBJ1-5; a possible D gene is TRBD1 (5 bases). The CDR3 totals 15 residues. From germline, CDR1 is SGHDT and CDR2 YYEEEE. Trimming took off 0 bases at V and 5 bases at J, with 12 bases between the two ends. CDR3 coding DNA: TGTGCCAGCAGCTTGGGGGTGGGGCCCCATCAGCCCCAGCATTTT. This gives the protein CASSLGVGPHQPQHF. Full variable domain (outside the CDR3, taken from reference TRBV5-6 and TRBJ1-5): DAGVTQSPTHLIKTRGQQVTLRCSPKSGHDTVSWYQQALGQGPQFIFQYYEEEERQRGNFPDRFSGHQFPNYSSELNVNALLLGDSALYLCASSLGVGPHQPQHFGDGTRLSIL.

This clonotype was observed at least ten times. The CDR3 loop is CASSLAAQGNGYTF. The DNA of the CDR3 is TGTGCCAGCAGCTTAGCGGCACAGGGGAATGGCTACACCTTC. The V call is TRBV7-8, the J call TRBJ1-2, with 7 nucleotides matching TRBD1. Germline trimming cut 0 bases from V and 6 bases from J; bases unmatched to any gene: 4. Per the germline V gene, CDR1 is SGHVS and CDR2 is FQNEAQ. This CDR3 has 14 residues.

The V gene is TRBV14, the J gene TRBJ2-7; tentative D call: TRBD1 (5 bases). Per germline, CDR1 SGHDN and CDR2 FVKESK. The CDR3 runs to 13 residues. The ends were cut back, 5 bases at V and 6 bases at J, with 14 bases in the middle. CDR3 amino acids: CASSVRQFGEQYF. In DNA form, the CDR3 reads TGTGCCAGCAGCGTCCGACAGTTCGGCGAGCAGTACTTC.

The rearrangement joins TRBV9 to TRBJ2-3, with D perhaps TRBD2 (5 bases). Germline V gene data show CDR1 as SGDLS and CDR2 as YYNGEE. CDR3 size: 15 residues. V was pared by 3 bases and J by 3 bases, with 14 bases between. The CDR3 sequence is CASSAVGERTDTQYF. CDR3 DNA sequence: TGTGCCAGCAGCGCCGTTGGGGAGAGGACAGATACGCAGTATTTT.

This clonotype was counted between two and nine times. This sequence joins TRBV6-4 and TRBJ2-1; D assignment may be TRBD1 or TRBD2 (5 bases each). The CDR3 has 16 residues. Germline CDR1 and CDR2: MRHNA and SNTAGT. Trimming stripped 6 bases from V and 5 bases from J, with 20 bases between. The chain's CDR3 is CASSPGTYTLDNEQFF. CDR3 sequence (DNA): TGTGCCAGCAGCCCCGGGACCTACACCCTCGACAATGAGCAGTTCTTC.

This chain joins TRBV6-1 and TRBJ2-7; perhaps TRBD2 as D (6 bases). This CDR3 region has 12 residues. Germline V gene data show CDR1 as MNHNS and CDR2 as SASEGT. Trimming left V 9 bases short and J 4 bases short, with 13 bases between. The CDR3 spells CASRLGSYEQYF. CDR3 bases: TGTGCCAGTAGACTAGGATCTTACGAGCAGTACTTC.

The chain is built from TRBV10-3 and TRBJ1-2, with unresolved D. This CDR3 has 18 residues. CDR1 and CDR2 (germline): ENHRY, SYGVKD. Trimming pared 0 bases from V and 2 bases from J, leaving 19 bases between. The CDR3 DNA reads TGTGCCATCAGTGAGTCAAGGAGTATCACCCGATTAAACTATGGCTACACCTTC. Translated: CAISESRSITRLNYGYTF.

In this sample, this clonotype turned up many times. The rearrangement links TRBV7-6 to TRBJ2-2; TRBD2 is a possible D gene (5 bases). CDR1 is SGHVS and CDR2 is FNYEAQ in the germline V gene. Between the trimmed V and J ends, which lost 7 bases and 7 bases, there was a span of 13 bases. The CDR3 contains 13 residues. The CDR3 DNA reads as TGTGCCAGCACCCCGGAGGTCATCGGGGAGCTGTTTTTT. It translates to CASTPEVIGELFF.

This clonotype was detected many times. The chain combines TRBV19 with TRBJ1-1; D is possibly TRBD1 (6 bases). The CDR3 spans 11 residues. V was shortened by 10 bases and J by 11 bases, with 17 bases between the two germline ends. Germline V gene lookup returns CDR1 LNHDA and CDR2 SQIVND (reference sequence). CDR3 DNA: TGTGCCACCATTAAAGCGGGGGCGGCTTTCTTT. Translating it yields CATIKAGAAFF.

The V and J genes are TRBV4-2 and TRBJ1-2; D is unresolved. CDR1 and CDR2 from the germline V gene are LGHNA and YNFKEQ. The CDR3 loop spans 13 amino acids. The V end lost 0 bases, the J end lost 8 bases, and 10 bases lay between the germline ends. The CDR3 is CASSQDYGGGYTF. CDR3 nucleotide sequence: TGTGCCAGCAGCCAAGATTACGGCGGGGGCTACACCTTC.

In this sample, this clonotype turned up a few times. The chain recombines TRBV25-1 with TRBJ2-2; a weak D match, TRBD1 (7 bases). The germline gives CDR1 MGHDK, CDR2 SYGVNS. Trimming shortened V by 5 bases and J by 3 bases, and 16 bases separated the two germline ends. CDR3 size: 16 residues. The CDR3 sequence is CASSFPGGTDTGELFF. As DNA, the CDR3 is TGTGCCAGCAGTTTCCCAGGGGGGACGGACACCGGGGAGCTGTTTTTT. Full variable domain (rest looked up from reference TRBV25-1 and TRBJ2-2): EADIYQTPRYLVIGTGKKITLECSQTMGHDKMYWYQQDPGMELHLIHYSYGVNSTEKGDLSSESTVSRIRTEHFPLTLESARPSHTSQYLCASSFPGGTDTGELFFGEGSRLTVL.

The chain links TRBV29-1 to TRBJ1-1; D uncertain. V lost 4 bases and J lost 8, with 11 bases in between. CDR3 size: 11 residues. The V gene's germline CDR1 is SQVTM and CDR2 ANQGSEA. DNA for the CDR3: TGCAGCGTTGTTAACGGTCCAGAAGCTTTCTTT. Its translation: CSVVNGPEAFF.

This clonotype was picked up a small number of times. The chain recombines TRBV2 with TRBJ2-5, with 12 bases matching TRBD1. Germline lookup yields CDR1 SNHLY and CDR2 FYNNEI. V trimming: 7 bases; J trimming: 5 bases; junction bases outside the gene matches: 8. The CDR3 length is 15 residues. Here the CDR3 reads CASNPGQGAGETQYF. In nucleotides, the CDR3 is TGTGCCAGCAACCCGGGACAGGGGGCCGGGGAGACCCAGTACTTC.